One and the same sample provided the 28 T cell receptor beta chains below, sequenced in a study of T cell repertoires in ileal Crohn's disease. Only in-frame clones appear in the TCRdb table, and some are missing; sequencing was by immunoSEQ multiplex PCR. The sample lists approximately 8,000 clones; about four fifths were seen once. What was sequenced was ileal tissue. These receptors were collected from an adult with Crohn's disease.

V gene TRBV30 combines with J gene TRBJ1-1, with D maybe TRBD1 (5 bases). Germline V gives CDR1 GTSNPN, CDR2 SVGIG (reference sequence). The CDR3 totals 14 residues. V lost 0 bases to trimming and J lost 6 bases, with 14 bases between them. This CDR3 reads CAWSVERGSAEAFF. DNA for the CDR3: TGTGCCTGGAGTGTAGAGCGGGGGTCGGCTGAAGCTTTCTTT.

CDR3 amino acids: CASSLTAGSGSRPDTF. The CDR3 DNA sequence: TGTGCCAGCAGCTTAACGGCAGGGTCAGGGTCCCGGCCTGACACCTTC. This chain connects TRBV7-3 to TRBJ1-2; perhaps TRBD1 as D (5 bases). Germline V gene sequence: CDR1 SGHTA, CDR2 FQGTGA. The CDR3 contains 16 residues. The V end was cut by 0 bases, the J end by 12 bases, with 23 bases between.

This chain joins TRBV6-1 and TRBJ1-2, with 9 nucleotides matching TRBD1. CDR1 and CDR2 (germline): MNHNS, SASEGT. V trimming: 3 bases; J trimming: 4 bases; junction bases outside the gene matches: 9. This CDR3 spans 16 amino acids. The CDR3 is CASSDTGTGLSYGYTF. CDR3 nucleotide sequence: TGTGCCAGCAGTGACACTGGGACAGGGTTAAGCTATGGCTACACCTTC.

The chain recombines TRBV25-1 with TRBJ1-6; possible D gene TRBD1, 6 bases. Trimming stripped 3 bases from V and 6 bases from J, with 9 bases between. CDR1 and CDR2 (germline): MGHDK, SYGVNS. The CDR3 extends over 14 amino acids. The CDR3 nucleotides are TGTGCCAGCAGTGATCGCAGGGGTAATTCACCCCTCCACTTT. Encoded protein: CASSDRRGNSPLHF.

The chain is built from TRBV7-9 and TRBJ1-4, with 8 bases aligning to TRBD1. Germline CDR1 reads SEHNR; CDR2 reads FQNEAQ (reference sequence). The V gene end was trimmed by 5 bases and the J gene end by 6 bases; junction bases not matched to a gene: 8. The CDR3 spans 15 residues. The CDR3 region is CASSRTDREDEKLFF. CDR3 nucleotides: TGTGCCAGCAGCCGTACGGACAGGGAAGATGAAAAACTGTTTTTT.

The rearrangement links TRBV18 to TRBJ2-5; 7 bases fit TRBD1. The DNA end lines up better with TRBJ2-7; the J call may be wrong. Per germline, CDR1 KGHSH and CDR2 LQKENI. This CDR3 region has 16 residues. The CDR3 DNA is TGTGCCAGCTCACCATCTGGACAGGCTACCCACTACGAGCAGTACTTC. Translating it yields CASSPSGQATHYEQYF.

The V and J genes are TRBV6-5 and TRBJ2-2; D is unclear. CDR3 length: 13 amino acids. Germline V gene sequence: CDR1 MNHEY, CDR2 SVGAGI. The V end lost 4 bases, the J end lost 5 bases, and 8 bases lay between the germline ends. Here the CDR3 DNA reads TGTGCCAGCAGTTTTACGGGTACCGGGGAGCTGTTTTTT. Translated: CASSFTGTGELFF.

V usage is TRBV11-3 and J usage is TRBJ1-2; 7 bases are shared with TRBD1. The germline CDR1 and CDR2 sequences are SGHNT and YENEEA. The V segment lost 0 bases and the J segment 8 bases; nucleotides outside the gene matches: 6. The CDR3 contains 14 residues. The CDR3 here is CASSLDGTARGYTF. For the CDR3, the DNA is TGTGCCAGCAGCTTAGACGGGACAGCGAGGGGCTACACCTTC. The full variable domain, rest sourced from reference TRBV11-3 and TRBJ1-2, is EAGVVQSPRYKIIEKKQPVAFWCNPISGHNTLYWYLQNLGQGPELLIRYENEEAVDDSQLPKDRFSAERLKGVDSTLKIQPAELGDSAVYLCASSLDGTARGYTFGSGTRLTVV.

J is TRBJ1-1 and V is TRBV6-5; TRBD1 agrees at 7 bases. The CDR3 covers 15 residues. CDR1 MNHEY and CDR2 SVGAGI come from the germline V gene. The ends lost 7 bases at V and 3 bases at J; junction bases unmatched: 11. The CDR3 nucleotides read TGTGCCAGCACCCAAGAGGGACAGCCCTACACTGAAGCTTTCTTT. The encoded protein is CASTQEGQPYTEAFF.

This clone was counted only a few times. This chain connects TRBV18 to TRBJ2-1, with 8 bases lining up with TRBD2. The V gene end was trimmed by 1 base and the J gene end by 2 bases; junction bases not matched to a gene: 4. CDR3 length: 16 residues. Germline V lookup: CDR1 KGHSH, CDR2 LQKENI. DNA of the CDR3: TGTGCCAGCTCACCACAGGCGGGAGGCGCCTACAATGAGCAGTTCTTC. Translated, it gives CASSPQAGGAYNEQFF.

This chain connects TRBV11-2 to TRBJ2-7, with D possibly being TRBD1 (6 bases). The CDR3 contains 14 residues. Per the germline V gene, CDR1 is SGHAT and CDR2 is FQNNGV. Between the trimmed V and J ends, which lost 5 bases and 3 bases, there was a span of 14 bases. In DNA form, the CDR3 reads TGTGCCAGCAGCCGTACAGGGATTTTCTACGAGCAGTACTTC. Its protein product is CASSRTGIFYEQYF.

V gene TRBV23-1 combines with J gene TRBJ1-5; possibly TRBD1 for D (5 bases). TRBV23-1 is marked as an open reading frame, function uncertain. V lost 4 bases and J 7 bases, leaving 11 bases between the germline ends. The CDR3 consists of 13 residues. CDR3 bases: TGCGCCAGCAGTCGGAGGGGATGCCAGCCCCAGCATTTT. Translating gives CASSRRGCQPQHF.

In its sample, this clone was seen a few times. The J gene is TRBJ1-4, the V gene TRBV18; 8 positions match TRBD1. Germline V gene lookup returns CDR1 KGHSH and CDR2 LQKENI. The CDR3 runs 16 residues. The V and J ends lost 8 bases and 0 bases, in that order; junction bases with no gene match: 8. CDR3 in amino acids: CASALDRAATNEKLFF. Here the CDR3 DNA reads TGTGCCAGCGCCCTGGACAGGGCAGCAACTAATGAAAAACTGTTTTTT.

On this clone itself: In the same sample, other DNA sequences code for this CDR3. J is TRBJ1-1 and V is TRBV29-1; the match to TRBD1 covers 7 bases. CDR3 length: 13 residues. Unmatched junction bases numbered 11, after V lost 7 bases and J lost 6 bases. Germline values: CDR1 SQVTM, CDR2 ANQGSEA. DNA for the CDR3: TGCAGCGAACGACAGGGAGCGGGCCCTGAAGCTTTCTTT. It is translated as CSERQGAGPEAFF.

The gene calls are TRBV19 and TRBJ2-5, with 7 bases that match TRBD1. The CDR3 is 13 residues long. The germline V gene encodes CDR1 LNHDA and CDR2 SQIVND (reference sequence). V lost 5 bases, J lost 4 bases, and 4 bases stayed unmatched. The CDR3 sequence is CASSRNRGETQYF. The CDR3, as DNA: TGTGCCAGTAGTCGCAACAGGGGAGAGACCCAGTACTTC.

The rearrangement uses TRBV7-9 and TRBJ2-5; TRBD1 aligns across 8 bases. This CDR3 is 13 amino acids long. With V trimmed by 4 bases and J by 5 bases, 3 bases remained unmatched. CDR1 is SEHNR and CDR2 is FQNEAQ in the germline V gene (reference sequence). DNA for the CDR3: TGTGCCAGCAGCTCGACAGGGGCGGAGACCCAGTACTTC. Translation gives CASSSTGAETQYF.

This sequence joins TRBV10-3 and TRBJ1-4; 7 bases match TRBD1. Germline V lookup: CDR1 ENHRY, CDR2 SYGVKD. The CDR3 loop spans 15 amino acids. V lost 2 bases and J lost 10; bases outside the gene matches: 10. The DNA for the CDR3 is TGTGCCATCAGTGAGCTCGGACAGGCCCGGGGAAAACTGTTTTTT. Translation: CAISELGQARGKLFF.

The chain is built from TRBV18 and TRBJ2-7, with TRBD2 matching over 16 bases. Unmatched junction bases numbered 4, after V lost 5 bases and J lost 6 bases. This CDR3 region has 15 residues. Germline lookup yields CDR1 KGHSH and CDR2 LQKENI. The CDR3 DNA follows: TGTGCCAGCTCATCGGGACTAGCGGGAGGGTCCGAGCAGTACTTC. As protein: CASSSGLAGGSEQYF.

This clone was recorded once. V and J are TRBV29-1 and TRBJ2-7; 10 bases are shared with TRBD2. The V gene's germline CDR1 is SQVTM and CDR2 ANQGSEA. The CDR3 has 14 amino acids. Germline trimming cut 4 bases from V and 4 bases from J; bases unmatched to any gene: 7. CDR3 in DNA: TGCAGCGTTGTTCCTAGCGGGAGAAGTTACGAGCAGTACTTC. Its protein is CSVVPSGRSYEQYF.

This clone has more than one count but fewer than ten. The same CDR3 is also encoded by other DNA sequences in this sample. V gene TRBV7-2 combines with J gene TRBJ2-7, with D possibly being TRBD1 (6 bases). Trimming shortened V by 0 bases and J by 0 bases, and 9 bases separated the two germline ends. The CDR3 length is 15 residues. In germline, CDR1 is SGHTA, CDR2 FQGNSA. The DNA for the CDR3 is TGTGCCAGCAGCTTAGCGCTAGGGGGCTCCTACGAGCAGTACTTC. The encoded protein is CASSLALGGSYEQYF.

The chain has TRBV10-3 and TRBJ2-3; 9 nucleotides agree with TRBD2. The CDR3 has 15 residues. Germline CDR1 and CDR2: ENHRY and SYGVKD. The junction had 7 bases not matched to a gene; V was cut back by 8 bases and J by 1 base. DNA for the CDR3: TGTGCCATCGGTAAGGTAGCGGGGGGCACAGATACGCAGTATTTT. Translating it yields CAIGKVAGGTDTQYF.

This clone has just one count. The CDR3 protein is CAWNDGQGNEKLFF. The CDR3 nucleotides are TGTGCCTGGAACGACGGACAGGGGAATGAAAAACTGTTTTTT. V gene TRBV30 combines with J gene TRBJ1-4, with TRBD1 matching 9 bases. J lost 5 bases, V lost 4 bases, and 5 bases had no gene match. The V gene's germline CDR1 is GTSNPN and CDR2 SVGIG (reference sequence). This CDR3 has 14 amino acids.

The genes are TRBV5-1 and TRBJ2-7; 9 nucleotides match TRBD2. The CDR3 is 16 residues long. The germline V gene encodes CDR1 SGHRS and CDR2 YFSETQ. Losses at the gene ends were 4 bases for V and 3 bases for J; bases not matched to a gene: 11. CDR3 sequence reads: CASSLSPTSGSYEQYF. In DNA form, the CDR3 reads TGCGCCAGCAGCCTGTCACCGACTAGCGGAAGCTACGAGCAGTACTTC.

The chain's CDR3 is CASSQGSGRGLREQFF. In DNA form, the CDR3 reads TGTGCCAGCAGTCAAGGTAGCGGGAGGGGTCTGCGTGAGCAGTTCTTC. The chain recombines TRBV7-9 with TRBJ2-1; 11 positions match TRBD2. J lost 9 bases, V lost 6 bases, and 13 bases had no gene match. The CDR3 has 16 amino acids. Germline V lookup: CDR1 SEHNR, CDR2 FQNEAQ (reference sequence).

CDR3 region: CASSYSRRGSYEQYF. CDR3 sequence (DNA): TGTGCCAGCAGTTACTCCAGGAGGGGTAGCTACGAGCAGTACTTC. This chain joins TRBV6-5 and TRBJ2-7; a possible D gene is TRBD2 (6 bases). The CDR3 has 15 residues. Germline V gives CDR1 MNHEY, CDR2 SVGAGI. Between the trimmed V and J ends, which lost 0 bases and 3 bases, there was a span of 12 bases.

J is TRBJ2-3 and V is TRBV19; 11 nucleotides agree with TRBD2. Looked up from germline, CDR1 is LNHDA and CDR2 is SQIVND (reference sequence). The trim removed 7 bases at V and 5 bases at J, leaving 2 bases unmatched. The CDR3 consists of 13 residues. This chain's CDR3 is CASNSGRGDTQYF. The DNA of the CDR3 is TGTGCCAGTAATAGCGGGAGGGGAGATACGCAGTATTTT.

The rearrangement uses TRBV5-1 and TRBJ2-1; a possible D gene is TRBD1 (5 bases). The ends were cut back, 7 bases at V and 4 bases at J, with 12 bases in the middle. CDR3 length: 13 residues. The germline V gene has CDR1 SGHRS and CDR2 YFSETQ. This chain's CDR3 is CASRAPGYNEQFF. DNA of the CDR3: TGCGCCAGCCGCGCGCCAGGGTACAATGAGCAGTTCTTC.

This clone has just one count. V is TRBV7-9 and J is TRBJ2-7; D perhaps matches TRBD2 (6 bases). CDR3 length: 15 residues. Germline CDR1 and CDR2: SEHNR and FQNEAQ (reference sequence). V lost 5 bases and J lost 3, with 17 bases in between. The CDR3 DNA reads as TGTGCCAGCAGCCCAGGGACTCTGCGTGGCTACGAGCAGTACTTC. This codes for CASSPGTLRGYEQYF.